The TCR beta chain described here comes from a study of blood T cell repertoires in COVID-19. Study summary: Sites in the United States, Italy and Spain provided acute and convalescent COVID-19 samples. PBMCs, B-cell-depleted T cells, or T cells provided the cDNA or gDNA that made up the material.

In the source study's methods: Quantification of nucleated cells was approximated via reference gene primer amplification. Generated by immunoSEQ multiplex PCR, the TCRdb table keeps only in-frame clones and is missing some. The V and J calls and clone size were taken over from that table, and D and trimming were inferred from the DNA. Among about 170,000 clones listed, around nine tenths were seen once. The germline V and J ends were trimmed by 3 bases and 5 bases, with 8 bases remaining between them. This CDR3 comprises 13 residues. This TCR derives from a man in his fifties who had recovered from COVID-19. The J gene is TRBJ2-1, the V gene TRBV12-3 or TRBV12-4; D gene uncertain. The sequencing input was peripheral blood. The CDR3 DNA reads as TGTGCCAGCAGTTTTGCGTTCGACAATGAGCAGTTCTTC. As protein: CASSFAFDNEQFF.